The entry below gives a single T cell receptor (beta chain) sequence along with its context. Seattle participants joined during active infection and were tracked over time. The sample originates from a study of blood T cell repertoires in COVID-19. The wider study: The origin of the acute and convalescent COVID-19 samples was the United States, Italy and Spain. PBMCs, B-cell-depleted T cells, or T cells were the source of the cDNA or gDNA that made up the material.

CDR3 length: 14 residues. Germline lookup yields CDR1 MNHEY and CDR2 SVGEGT. V was pared by 5 bases and J by 4 bases, with 15 bases between. In the study's own analysis: Estimates of nucleated cell counts were drawn from the amplification of reference gene primers. Assay used: immunoSEQ multiplex PCR; TCRdb lists only in-frame clones, some missing. That table gives V, J and clone size, and the DNA gave D and trimming. The top ten clones hold around 18% of a sample with some 94,000 clones, around 88% of them seen once. The sequencing input was peripheral blood. This TCR derives from an older woman with COVID-19, enrolled during active disease. V gene TRBV6-2 or TRBV6-3 combines with J gene TRBJ2-7, with D uncertain. Here the CDR3 reads CASSPAGNRYEQYF. The CDR3 nucleotides read TGTGCCAGCAGTCCCGCAGGAAATCGTTACGAGCAGTACTTC.